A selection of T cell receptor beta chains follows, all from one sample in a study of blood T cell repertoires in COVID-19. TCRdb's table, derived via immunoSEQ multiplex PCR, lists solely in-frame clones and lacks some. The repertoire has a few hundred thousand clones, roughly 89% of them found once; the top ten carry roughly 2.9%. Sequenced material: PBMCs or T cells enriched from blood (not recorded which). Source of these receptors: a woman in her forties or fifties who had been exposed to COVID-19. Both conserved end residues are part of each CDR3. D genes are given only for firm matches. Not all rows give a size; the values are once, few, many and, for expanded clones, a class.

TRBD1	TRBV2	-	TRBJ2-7	TGTGCCAGCCTCGGACAGGGCGAGCAGTACTTC	CASLGQGEQYF
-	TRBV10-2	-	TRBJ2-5	TGCGCCAGCAGTTCTCCATTCCGCGGGGAGACCCAGTACTTC	CASSSPFRGETQYF
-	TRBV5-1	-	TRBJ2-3	TGCGCCAGCAGCTTCAGGGGCACTAGCACAGATACGCAGTATTTT	CASSFRGTSTDTQYF
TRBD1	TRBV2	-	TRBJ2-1	TGTGCCATAGGCAGAGGGGACAGGGGCAATGAGCAGTTCTTC	CAIGRGDRGNEQFF
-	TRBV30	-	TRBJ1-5	TGTGCCTGGAGTGTACGCGATCTTCAGCCCCAGCATTTT	CAWSVRDLQPQHF
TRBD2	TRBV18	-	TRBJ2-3	TGTGCCAGCTCACCCTCGGGACGGGGGGGCGCAGATACGCAGTATTTT	CASSPSGRGGADTQYF
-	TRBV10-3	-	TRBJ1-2	TGTGCCATCAGTGTCAATCCCGCGGGACGGGACTATGGCTACACCTTC	CAISVNPAGRDYGYTF
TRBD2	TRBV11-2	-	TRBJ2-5	TGTGCCAGCAGCCTATCTAGCGGGGGGGTTGAGACCCAGTACTTC	CASSLSSGGVETQYF
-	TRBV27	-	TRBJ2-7	TGTGCCAGCAGTTCAATCCGGGACTCCATAACCGACTACGAGCAGTACTTC	CASSSIRDSITDYEQYF
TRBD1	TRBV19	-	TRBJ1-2	TGTGCCAGTAGTATCCGACGGGACAGGGGGAACTATGGCTACACCTTC	CASSIRRDRGNYGYTF
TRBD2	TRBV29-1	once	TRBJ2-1	TGCAGCGTTGCTTCTCGACTAGCGGAGAACAATGAGCAGTTCTTC	CSVASRLAENNEQFF
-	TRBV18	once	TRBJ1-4	TGTGCCAGCTCACCAATTCCACAGGGCGGAACTAATGAAAAACTGTTTTTT	CASSPIPQGGTNEKLFF
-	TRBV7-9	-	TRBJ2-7	TGTGCCAGCAGCTTACAGGGAAGTTCCGGGGAGCAGTACTTC	CASSLQGSSGEQYF
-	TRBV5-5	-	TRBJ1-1	TGTGCCAGCAGCGGGACTCTTTGGGAAGCTTTCTTT	CASSGTLWEAFF
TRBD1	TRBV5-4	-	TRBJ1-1	TGTGCCAGCAGCAGGGACAGGGGTGGGAACACTGAAGCTTTCTTT	CASSRDRGGNTEAFF
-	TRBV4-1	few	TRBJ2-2	TGCGCCAGCAGCCAAGAATTCAGGGAAAACACCGGGGAGCTGTTTTTT	CASSQEFRENTGELFF
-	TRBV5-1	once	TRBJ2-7	TGCGCCAGCAGCAGGGGACATCTCTCCTACGAGCAGTACTTC	CASSRGHLSYEQYF
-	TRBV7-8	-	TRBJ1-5	TGTGCCAGCAGCTTAGGGACGGGAACAGATAGCAATCAGCCCCAGCATTTT	CASSLGTGTDSNQPQHF
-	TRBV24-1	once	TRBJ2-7	TGTGCCACCAGGTCGGCAGGTAACGAGCAGTACTTC	CATRSAGNEQYF
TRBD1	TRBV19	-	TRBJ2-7	TGTGCCAGTAGCCGGGACAGAACCTACGAGCAGTACTTC	CASSRDRTYEQYF
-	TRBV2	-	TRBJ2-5	TGTGCCAGCAGTCTGACAGGTCCGCGGGAGACCCAGTACTTC	CASSLTGPRETQYF
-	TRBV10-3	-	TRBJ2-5	TGTGCCACCTCCCGAGAACGGGAGACCCAGTACTTC	CATSRERETQYF
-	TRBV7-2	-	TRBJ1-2	TGTGCCAGCAGCCCGAGGATCGGGACAAAGAGTAACTATGGCTACACCTTC	CASSPRIGTKSNYGYTF
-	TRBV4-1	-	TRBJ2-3	TGCGCCAGCAGCCAACCATTAGATACGCAGTATTTT	CASSQPLDTQYF
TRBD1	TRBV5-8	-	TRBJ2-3	TGTGCCAGCAGCTCCTATCGACAGGGCTCGGTCACAGATACGCAGTATTTT	CASSSYRQGSVTDTQYF
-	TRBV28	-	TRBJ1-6	TGTGCCAGCAGTGAACAGGGCTCGGATTCACCCCTCCACTTT	CASSEQGSDSPLHF
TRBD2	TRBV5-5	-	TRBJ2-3	TGTGCCAGCAGCTTGCAGCGGGGGGGCCAAGATACGCAGTATTTT	CASSLQRGGQDTQYF
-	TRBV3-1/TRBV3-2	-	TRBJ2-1	TGTGCCAGCAGCAAGCAGGGTTCCAATGAGCAGTTCTTC	CASSKQGSNEQFF
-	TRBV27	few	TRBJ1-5	TGTGCCAGCAGTCCCCCGAATCAGCCCCAGCATTTT	CASSPPNQPQHF
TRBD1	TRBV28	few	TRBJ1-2	TGTGCCAGCAGAGAATTAGGGGGCGGGGGCTACACCTTC	CASRELGGGGYTF
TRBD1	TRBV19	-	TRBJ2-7	TGTGCCAGTAGGATGTCCCCGAGGACAGGGGACTACGAGCAGTACTTC	CASRMSPRTGDYEQYF
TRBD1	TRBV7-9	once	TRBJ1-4	TGTGCCAGCAGCTTAGGACAGGGAAACGAAAAACTGTTTTTT	CASSLGQGNEKLFF
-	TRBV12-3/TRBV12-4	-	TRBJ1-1	TGTGCCAGCAGAGCTGAAAGCAACACTGAAGCTTTCTTT	CASRAESNTEAFF
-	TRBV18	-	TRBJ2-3	TGTGCCAGCTCACCACCGACGGGATACACAGATACGCAGTATTTT	CASSPPTGYTDTQYF
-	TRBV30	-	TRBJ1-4	TGTGCCTGGAGTGGGGACACCAATGAAAAACTGTTTTTT	CAWSGDTNEKLFF
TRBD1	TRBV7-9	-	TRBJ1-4	TGTGCCAGCAGCCAGGGACAGGGTTTTTGG	CASSQGQGFW
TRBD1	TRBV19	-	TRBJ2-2	TGTGCCAGTAGTATCGCGGACAGGGGGCTAAACGGGGAGCTGTTTTTT	CASSIADRGLNGELFF
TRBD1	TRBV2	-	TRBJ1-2	TGTGCCAGCAGGGGGGACAGGGGAGGGTATGGCTACACCTTC	CASRGDRGGYGYTF
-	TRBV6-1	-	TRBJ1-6	TGTGCCAGCAGTGAAGCCGGGTCGCTGAATTCCTATAATTCACCCCTCCACTTT	CASSEAGSLNSYNSPLHF
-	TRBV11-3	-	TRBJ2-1	TGTGCCAGCAGCTTATTCCCCCAACAGGGTGGGGTGCAGTTCTTC	CASSLFPQQGGVQFF
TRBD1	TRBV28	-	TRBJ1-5	TGTGCCAGCAGTTTATTGGGGGGACAGGGGTCGGTGGGCAATCAGCCCCAGCATTTT	CASSLLGGQGSVGNQPQHF
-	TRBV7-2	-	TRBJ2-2	TGTGCCAGCAGCTTAGTAACGGTTGCGAACACCGGGGAGCTGTTTTTT	CASSLVTVANTGELFF